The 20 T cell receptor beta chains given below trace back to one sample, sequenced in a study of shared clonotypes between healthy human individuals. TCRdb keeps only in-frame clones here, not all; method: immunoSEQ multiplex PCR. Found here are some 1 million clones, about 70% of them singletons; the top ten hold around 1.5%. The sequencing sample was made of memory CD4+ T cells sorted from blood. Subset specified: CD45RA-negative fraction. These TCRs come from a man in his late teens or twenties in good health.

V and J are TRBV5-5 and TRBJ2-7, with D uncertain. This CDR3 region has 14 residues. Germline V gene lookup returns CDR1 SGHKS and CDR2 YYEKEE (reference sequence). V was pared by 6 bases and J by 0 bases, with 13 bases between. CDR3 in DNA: TGTGCCAGCATCGGGCGTGAGCTCTCCTACGAGCAGTACTTC. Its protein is CASIGRELSYEQYF.

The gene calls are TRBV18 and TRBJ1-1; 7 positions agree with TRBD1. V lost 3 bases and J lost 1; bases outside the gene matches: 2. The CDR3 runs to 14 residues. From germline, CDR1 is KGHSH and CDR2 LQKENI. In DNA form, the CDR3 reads TGTGCCAGCTCACCCAGGGACAGGAACACTGAAGCTTTCTTT. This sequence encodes CASSPRDRNTEAFF.

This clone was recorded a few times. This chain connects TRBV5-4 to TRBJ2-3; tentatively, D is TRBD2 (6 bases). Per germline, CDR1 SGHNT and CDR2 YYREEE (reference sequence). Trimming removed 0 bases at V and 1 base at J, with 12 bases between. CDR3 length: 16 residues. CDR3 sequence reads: CASSLAGGDRTDTQYF. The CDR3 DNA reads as TGTGCCAGCAGCTTGGCGGGCGGGGACCGCACAGATACGCAGTATTTT.

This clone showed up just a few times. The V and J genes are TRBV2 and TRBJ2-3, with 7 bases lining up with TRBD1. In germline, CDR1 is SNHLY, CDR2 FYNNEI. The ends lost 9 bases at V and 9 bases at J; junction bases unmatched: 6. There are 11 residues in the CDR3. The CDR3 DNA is TGTGCCAGTTACAGGGGTAGGACGCAGTATTTT. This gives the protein CASYRGRTQYF.

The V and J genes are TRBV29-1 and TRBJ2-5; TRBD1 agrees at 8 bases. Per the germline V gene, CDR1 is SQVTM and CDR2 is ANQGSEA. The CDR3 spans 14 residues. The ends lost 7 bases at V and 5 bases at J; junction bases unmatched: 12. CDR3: CSAAVQGVGETQYF. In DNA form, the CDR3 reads TGCAGCGCCGCGGTACAGGGGGTGGGGGAGACCCAGTACTTC.

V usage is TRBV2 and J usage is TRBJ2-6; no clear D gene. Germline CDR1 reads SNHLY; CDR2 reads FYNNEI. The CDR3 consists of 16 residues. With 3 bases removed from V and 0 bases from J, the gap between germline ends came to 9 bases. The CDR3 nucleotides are TGTGCCAGCAGTGACGACATGAACTCTGGGGCCAACGTCCTGACTTTC. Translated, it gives CASSDDMNSGANVLTF.

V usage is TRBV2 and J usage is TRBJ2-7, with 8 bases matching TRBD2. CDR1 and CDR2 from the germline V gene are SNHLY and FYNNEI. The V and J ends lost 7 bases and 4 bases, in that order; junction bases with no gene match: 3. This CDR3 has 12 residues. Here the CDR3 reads CASNGGRYEQYF. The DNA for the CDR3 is TGTGCCAGCAATGGCGGGAGGTACGAGCAGTACTTC.

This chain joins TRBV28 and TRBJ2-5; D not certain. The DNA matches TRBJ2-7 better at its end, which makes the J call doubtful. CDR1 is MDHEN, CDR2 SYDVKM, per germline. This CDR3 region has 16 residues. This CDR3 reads CASPPSMTPRFHEQYF. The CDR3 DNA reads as TGTGCCAGCCCGCCCTCCATGACGCCGAGGTTCCACGAGCAGTACTTC.

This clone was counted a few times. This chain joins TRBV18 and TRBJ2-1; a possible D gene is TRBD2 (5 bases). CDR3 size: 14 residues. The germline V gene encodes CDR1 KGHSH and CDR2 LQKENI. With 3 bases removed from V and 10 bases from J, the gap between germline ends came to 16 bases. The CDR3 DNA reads TGTGCCAGCTCACCTCCGTCCGGGATGGGGGAGCAGTTCTTC. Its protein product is CASSPPSGMGEQFF.

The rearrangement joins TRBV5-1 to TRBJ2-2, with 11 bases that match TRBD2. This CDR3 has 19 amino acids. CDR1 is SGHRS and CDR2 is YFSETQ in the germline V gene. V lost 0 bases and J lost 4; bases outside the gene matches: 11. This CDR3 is CASSLAVAGGPRGTGELFF. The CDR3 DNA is TGCGCCAGCAGCTTGGCGGTAGCGGGGGGGCCGAGAGGCACCGGGGAGCTGTTTTTT.

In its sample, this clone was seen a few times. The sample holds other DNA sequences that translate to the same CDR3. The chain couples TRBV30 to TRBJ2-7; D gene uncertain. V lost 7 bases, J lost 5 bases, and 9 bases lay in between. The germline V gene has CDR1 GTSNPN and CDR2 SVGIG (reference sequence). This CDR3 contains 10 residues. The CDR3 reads CASGLNEQYF. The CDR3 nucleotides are TGTGCCTCCGGCCTGAACGAGCAGTACTTC.

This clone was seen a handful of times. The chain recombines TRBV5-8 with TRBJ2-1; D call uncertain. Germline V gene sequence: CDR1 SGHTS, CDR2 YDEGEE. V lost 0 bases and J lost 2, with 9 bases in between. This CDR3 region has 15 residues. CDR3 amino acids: CASSLVGSTYNEQFF. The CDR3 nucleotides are TGTGCCAGCAGCTTGGTAGGATCTACCTACAATGAGCAGTTCTTC.

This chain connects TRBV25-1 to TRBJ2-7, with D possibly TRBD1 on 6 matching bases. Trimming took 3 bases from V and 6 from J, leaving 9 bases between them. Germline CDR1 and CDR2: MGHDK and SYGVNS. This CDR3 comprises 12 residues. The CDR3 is CASSDTGIEQYF. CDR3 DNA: TGTGCCAGCAGTGACACAGGGATCGAGCAGTACTTC.

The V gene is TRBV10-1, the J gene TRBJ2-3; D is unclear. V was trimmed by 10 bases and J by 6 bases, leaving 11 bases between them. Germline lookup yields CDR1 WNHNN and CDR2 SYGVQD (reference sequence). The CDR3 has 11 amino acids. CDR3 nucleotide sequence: TGCGCCAACACACATGCGGATACGCAGTATTTT. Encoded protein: CANTHADTQYF.

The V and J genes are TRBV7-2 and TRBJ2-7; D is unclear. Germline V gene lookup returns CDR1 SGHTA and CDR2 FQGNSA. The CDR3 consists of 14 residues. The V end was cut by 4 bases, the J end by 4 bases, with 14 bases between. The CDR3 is CASSSLTFQYEQYF. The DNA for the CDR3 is TGTGCCAGCAGCTCGCTCACTTTCCAATACGAGCAGTACTTC.

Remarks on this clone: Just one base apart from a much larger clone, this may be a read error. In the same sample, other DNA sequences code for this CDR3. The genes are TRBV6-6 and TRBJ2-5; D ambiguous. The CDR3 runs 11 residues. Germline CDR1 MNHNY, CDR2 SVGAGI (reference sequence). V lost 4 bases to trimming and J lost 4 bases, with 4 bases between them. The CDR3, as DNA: TGTGCCAGCAGTTTACGAGAGACCCAGTACTTC. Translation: CASSLRETQYF.

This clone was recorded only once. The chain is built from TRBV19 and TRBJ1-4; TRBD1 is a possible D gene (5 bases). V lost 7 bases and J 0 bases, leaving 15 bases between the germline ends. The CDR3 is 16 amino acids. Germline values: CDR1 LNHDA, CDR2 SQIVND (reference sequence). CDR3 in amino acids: CASMGRSPSTNEKLFF. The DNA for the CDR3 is TGTGCCAGTATGGGACGGAGTCCTTCAACTAATGAAAAACTGTTTTTT.

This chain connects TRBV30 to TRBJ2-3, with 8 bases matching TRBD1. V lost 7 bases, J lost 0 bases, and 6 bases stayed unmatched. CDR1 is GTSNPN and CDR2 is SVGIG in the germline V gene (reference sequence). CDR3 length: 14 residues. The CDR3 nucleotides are TGTGCCTCGGACAGGGCCTCAAGCACAGATACGCAGTATTTT. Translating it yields CASDRASSTDTQYF.

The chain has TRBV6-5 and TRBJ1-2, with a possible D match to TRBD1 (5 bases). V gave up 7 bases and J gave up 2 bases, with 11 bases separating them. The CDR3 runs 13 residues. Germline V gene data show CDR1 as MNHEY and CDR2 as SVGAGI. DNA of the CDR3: TGTGCCAGCAATTCGGCAGGGAACTATGGCTACACCTTC. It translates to CASNSAGNYGYTF.

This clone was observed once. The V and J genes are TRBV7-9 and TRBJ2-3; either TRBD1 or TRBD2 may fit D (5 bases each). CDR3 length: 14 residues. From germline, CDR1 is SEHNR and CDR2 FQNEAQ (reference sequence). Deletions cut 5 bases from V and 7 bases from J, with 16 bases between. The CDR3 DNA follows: TGTGCCAGCAGCCCAGAATCGGGACGGAATACGCAGTATTTT. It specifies CASSPESGRNTQYF.